The clone carrying this T cell receptor (beta chain) was found many times. Antigen unknown. This sample is drawn from a study of breast tumors, draining lymph nodes, adjacent tissues. In TCRdb, the multiplex PCR reads were re-called with MiXCR into one record per CDR3 protein. The data show around 130,000 distinct CDR3 sequences, about 20% seen once. Axillary draining lymph nodes of breast cancer patients supplied the node samples. The CDR3 has 15 amino acids. V shed 6 bases and J 5 bases; nucleotides not matched to a gene: 10. Germline CDR1 is SNHLY and CDR2 is FYNNEI. Study-wide results and limits: Tumor repertoires ranked between lymph nodes and nontumor tissue in diversity, with V and J gene preferences.

The sequenced sample consisted of axillary lymph node tissue. The sequence was obtained from a female donor with breast cancer. Some clones in this sample may be carry-over from other donors' samples. The gene calls are TRBV2 and TRBJ2-1; 7 nucleotides match TRBD2. The CDR3 spells CASSLAAARNNEQFF. The CDR3 DNA follows: TGTGCCAGCAGCCTAGCGGCGGCAAGAAACAATGAGCAGTTCTTC.